This TCR beta chain was recorded in a study of PD-L1 blockade in urothelial cancer. Study as a whole: In 2014 therapy began: atezolizumab 1,200 mg intravenously every 3 weeks.

Pretreatment sampling and on-treatment sampling together yielded between 1 and 8 samples for each patient. Study-wide results and caveats: Tumor-linked clones in blood grew more by 3 weeks in durable-benefit patients.

The table came from immunoSEQ multiplex PCR; TCRdb's copy has only in-frame clones and leaves some out. Among tens of thousands of clones listed, around 84% were seen once. Details on this clone: Its specificity is not known.

Trimming shortened V by 7 bases and J by 4 bases, and 14 bases separated the two germline ends. The CDR3 is made up of 14 amino acids. Germline CDR1 MDHEN, CDR2 SYDVKM. V usage is TRBV28 and J usage is TRBJ1-3; no definite D call. The source was PBMCs, collected around atezolizumab (anti-PD-L1) treatment. This sequence was found in a man aged 50 or older with urothelial cancer. The CDR3 DNA reads TGTGCCAGCAAGAAGGGCCCGGGAGGAAACACCATATATTTT. The encoded protein is CASKKGPGGNTIYF.